The rows below give T cell receptor beta chains drawn from one sample of a study of blood T cell repertoires in COVID-19. This table comes from immunoSEQ multiplex PCR, and its TCRdb copy is limited to in-frame clones, with some not included. The sample gives 100,000 to 150,000 clones, about 80% of which show up once; about 15% is in the top ten. Sequenced material: peripheral blood. These receptors were collected from a woman between 45 and 60 years old with acute or convalescent COVID-19. CDR3s include the opening cysteine and the closing phenylalanine or tryptophan. A D gene is named only where the DNA matches it firmly. Rows may omit the clone size; those that give it use once, few, many or a size class.

TRBV7-3	NA	TRBJ1-1	NA	CASSLNSLTEAFF	TGTGCCAGCAGCTTAAATTCACTGACTGAAGCTTTCTTT
TRBV9	NA	TRBJ1-1	NA	CASSVSYGNTEAFF	TGTGCCAGCAGCGTTTCTTACGGGAACACTGAAGCTTTCTTT
TRBV29-1	NA	TRBJ2-4	NA	CSVAGVNNAKNIQYF	TGCAGCGTTGCGGGGGTAAATAATGCCAAAAACATTCAGTACTTC
TRBV5-1	NA	TRBJ2-3	NA	CASRSGRGLTDTQYF	TGCGCCAGCAGGTCGGGGAGGGGGTTGACAGATACGCAGTATTTT
TRBV18	NA	TRBJ2-5	few	CASSPKNGETQYF	TGTGCCAGCTCACCAAAGAACGGGGAGACCCAGTACTTC
TRBV4-2	NA	TRBJ2-1	NA	CASSQERLTEQFF	TGTGCCAGCAGCCAAGAAAGACTGACTGAGCAGTTCTTC
TRBV19	NA	TRBJ1-5	NA	CASIVSGGGGSNQPQHF	TGTGCCAGTATTGTCTCGGGAGGAGGGGGTAGCAATCAGCCCCAGCATTTT
TRBV5-6	TRBD1	TRBJ2-1	few	CASSLDPGQRNEQFF	TGTGCCAGCAGCTTGGACCCGGGACAGAGAAATGAGCAGTTCTTC
TRBV7-9	NA	TRBJ2-3	few	CASSSGTLTSTDTQYF	TGTGCCAGCAGCTCTGGGACACTTACTAGCACAGATACGCAGTATTTT
TRBV10-3	NA	TRBJ1-5	NA	CAISESRNQPQHF	TGTGCCATCAGTGAGTCGAGGAATCAGCCCCAGCATTTT
TRBV3-1/TRBV3-2	TRBD1	TRBJ2-1	NA	CASSRDSSDNEQFF	TGTGCCAGCAGCCGGGACAGTAGTGACAATGAGCAGTTCTTC
TRBV19	TRBD1	TRBJ2-2	NA	CATVDRVNTGELFF	TGTGCCACTGTGGACAGGGTGAACACCGGGGAGCTGTTTTTT
TRBV9	TRBD1	TRBJ1-3	NA	CASSVQGASGNTIYF	TGTGCCAGCAGCGTGCAGGGGGCTTCTGGAAACACCATATATTTT
TRBV4-1	NA	TRBJ1-1	many	CASSQDQGWTEAFF	TGCGCCAGCAGCCAGGACCAGGGGTGGACTGAAGCTTTCTTT
TRBV19	NA	TRBJ1-1	few	CASSFDSYTEAFF	TGTGCCAGTAGCTTCGACAGCTACACTGAAGCTTTCTTT
TRBV7-9	TRBD1	TRBJ1-3	NA	CASSRTGGADTIYF	TGTGCCAGCAGCCGGACAGGGGGTGCAGACACCATATATTTT
TRBV20-1	TRBD1	TRBJ1-1	NA	CSASPRQGSFTNAEAFF	TGCAGTGCTAGTCCCAGACAGGGCAGCTTTACCAACGCTGAAGCTTTCTTT
TRBV27	NA	TRBJ1-6	NA	CASSLSSRGDSPLHF	TGTGCCAGCAGTTTATCGAGCAGGGGAGATTCACCCCTCCACTTT
TRBV6-4	TRBD1	TRBJ1-4	NA	CASSSDRGDEKLFF	TGTGCCAGCAGTTCGGACAGGGGTGATGAAAAACTGTTTTTT
TRBV19	NA	TRBJ1-4	once	CATSGRDEKLFF	TGTGCCACCTCAGGGAGGGACGAAAAACTGTTTTTT
TRBV2	NA	TRBJ2-5	NA	CASSGRTTGETQYF	TGTGCCAGCAGTGGCCGGACTACCGGGGAGACCCAGTACTTC
TRBV12-3/TRBV12-4	NA	TRBJ1-1	NA	CASKRGSNEAFF	TGTGCCAGCAAAAGGGGGTCAAATGAAGCTTTCTTT
TRBV2	TRBD1	TRBJ1-4	NA	CASSELRGRSEKLFF	TGTGCCAGCAGTGAATTGAGGGGGCGTAGTGAAAAACTGTTTTTT
TRBV2	TRBD2	TRBJ2-5	NA	CASTGNRGLAETQYF	TGTGCCAGCACGGGAAACCGGGGACTAGCGGAGACCCAGTACTTC
TRBV6-6	NA	TRBJ2-4	NA	CATSAGGENIQYF	TGTGCCACTTCGGCCGGGGGAGAAAACATTCAGTACTTC
TRBV9	TRBD2	TRBJ2-3	NA	CASSVNSGGDTQYF	TGTGCCAGCAGCGTAAACAGCGGGGGGGATACGCAGTATTTT
TRBV19	NA	TRBJ1-5	NA	CASNFQPQHF	TGTGCCAGTAACTTCCAGCCCCAGCATTTT
TRBV7-8	TRBD1	TRBJ2-2	NA	CASSSGQGKSTGELFF	TGTGCCAGCAGCTCGGGACAGGGAAAGTCTACCGGGGAGCTGTTTTTT
TRBV19	TRBD1	TRBJ2-6	NA	CASSIEGQAPYSGANVLTF	TGTGCCAGTAGTATAGAGGGACAGGCACCATACTCTGGGGCCAACGTCCTGACTTTC
TRBV19	NA	TRBJ1-5	NA	CASSIGRGGNQPQHF	TGTGCCAGTAGTATCGGCAGGGGAGGCAATCAGCCCCAGCATTTT
TRBV4-2	NA	TRBJ2-7	NA	CASKVNAESSYEQYF	TGTGCCAGCAAAGTGAATGCTGAGAGCTCCTACGAGCAGTACTTC
TRBV5-6	NA	TRBJ2-3	NA	CASSLMGGPDTQYF	TGTGCCAGCAGCTTGATGGGGGGGCCCGATACGCAGTATTTT
TRBV9	TRBD1	TRBJ2-3	NA	CASGQGTGSSDTQYF	TGTGCCAGCGGTCAAGGGACAGGTAGCTCAGATACGCAGTATTTT
TRBV28	TRBD1	TRBJ2-6	NA	CASSSGQLFLSGANVLTF	TGTGCCAGCAGTTCGGGACAGCTGTTTCTCTCTGGGGCCAACGTCCTGACTTTC
TRBV2	NA	TRBJ1-6	NA	CASRIDNSYNSPLHF	TGTGCCAGCAGGATAGACAACTCCTATAATTCACCCCTCCACTTT
TRBV10-3	NA	TRBJ1-6	NA	CAIRDTSSYNSPLHF	TGTGCCATCAGGGACACGAGCTCCTATAATTCACCCCTCCACTTT
TRBV29-1	TRBD1	TRBJ1-5	once	CSVRTGGNQPQHF	TGCAGCGTGCGGACAGGGGGAAATCAGCCCCAGCATTTT
TRBV5-1	NA	TRBJ1-1	NA	CASSLTGNTEAFF	TGCGCCAGCAGCTTAACAGGCAACACTGAAGCTTTCTTT
TRBV5-1	NA	TRBJ1-2	once	CASNRGENYGYTF	TGCGCCAGCAATCGCGGGGAAAACTATGGCTACACCTTC
TRBV6-5	TRBD2	TRBJ2-1	NA	CASRVGGGVYNEQFF	TGTGCCAGCAGGGTAGGCGGGGGGGTTTACAATGAGCAGTTCTTC
TRBV2	NA	TRBJ1-4	NA	CASSRTSTGTNEKLFF	TGTGCCAGCAGTCGGACAAGTACGGGAACTAATGAAAAACTGTTTTTT
TRBV5-1	TRBD2	TRBJ2-1	NA	CASSWRSSGGSYNEQFF	TGCGCCAGCAGCTGGAGATCTAGCGGGGGGTCCTACAATGAGCAGTTCTTC
TRBV30	NA	TRBJ1-2	NA	CAWSLIGDGYTF	TGTGCCTGGAGCCTCATCGGTGATGGCTACACCTTC
TRBV12-3/TRBV12-4	TRBD1	TRBJ1-5	NA	CASRTGPSQPQHF	TGTGCCAGCAGGACAGGGCCCAGTCAGCCCCAGCATTTT
TRBV10-3	NA	TRBJ1-2	NA	CAIGRTEGYTF	TGTGCCATCGGCCGGACAGAGGGCTACACCTTC
TRBV27	TRBD1	TRBJ1-1	NA	CASSFFGTGAEAFF	TGTGCCAGCAGTTTTTTTGGGACAGGCGCTGAAGCTTTCTTT
TRBV2	NA	TRBJ2-2	once	CASNTGLGSTGELFF	TGTGCCAGCAATACCGGCCTGGGGAGCACCGGGGAGCTGTTTTTT
TRBV20-1	TRBD1	TRBJ1-3	NA	CSASGGTGGRDTIYF	TGCAGTGCAAGTGGGGGGACAGGGGGTAGGGACACCATATATTTT